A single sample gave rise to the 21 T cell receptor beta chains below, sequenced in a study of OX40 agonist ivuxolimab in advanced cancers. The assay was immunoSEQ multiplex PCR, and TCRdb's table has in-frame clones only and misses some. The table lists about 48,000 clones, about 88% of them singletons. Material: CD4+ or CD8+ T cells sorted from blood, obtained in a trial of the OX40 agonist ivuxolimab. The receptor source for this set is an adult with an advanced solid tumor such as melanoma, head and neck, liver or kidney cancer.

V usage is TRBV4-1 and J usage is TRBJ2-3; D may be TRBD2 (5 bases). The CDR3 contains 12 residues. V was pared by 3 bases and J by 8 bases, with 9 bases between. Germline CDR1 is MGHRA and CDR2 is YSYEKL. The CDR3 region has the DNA TGCGCCAGCAGCCACCCGGGGAGTACGCAGTATTTT. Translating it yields CASSHPGSTQYF.

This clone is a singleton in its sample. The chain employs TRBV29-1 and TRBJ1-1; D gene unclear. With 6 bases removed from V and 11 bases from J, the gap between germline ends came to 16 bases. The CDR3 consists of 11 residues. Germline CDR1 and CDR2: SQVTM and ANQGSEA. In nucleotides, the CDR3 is TGCAGCGTAGTAAGGTCCCCATTTGCTTTCTTT. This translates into CSVVRSPFAFF. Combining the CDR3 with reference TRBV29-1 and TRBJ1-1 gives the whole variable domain SAVISQKPSRDICQRGTSLTIQCQVDSQVTMMFWYRQQPGQSLTLIATANQGSEATYESGFVIDKFPISRPNLTFSTLTVSNMSPEDSSIYLCSVVRSPFAFFGQGTRLTVV.

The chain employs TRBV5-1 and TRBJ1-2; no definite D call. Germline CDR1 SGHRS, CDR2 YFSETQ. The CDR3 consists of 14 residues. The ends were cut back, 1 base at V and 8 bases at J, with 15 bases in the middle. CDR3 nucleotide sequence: TGCGCCAGCAGCTTGATGATCGGGGAAAGCGGCTACACCTTC. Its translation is CASSLMIGESGYTF.

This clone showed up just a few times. CDR3 coding DNA: TGCGCCAGCAGCGCCCGACCAGGGACTGAAGCTTTCTTT. It is translated as CASSARPGTEAFF. The V and J genes are TRBV5-1 and TRBJ1-1; the D gene is possibly TRBD1 (5 bases). The CDR3 totals 13 residues. V was pared by 4 bases and J by 5 bases, with 12 bases between. The germline CDR1 and CDR2 sequences are SGHRS and YFSETQ.

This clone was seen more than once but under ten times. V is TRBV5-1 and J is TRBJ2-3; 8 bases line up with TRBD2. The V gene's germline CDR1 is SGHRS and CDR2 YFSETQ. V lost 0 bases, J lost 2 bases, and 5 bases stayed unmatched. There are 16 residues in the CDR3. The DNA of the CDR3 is TGCGCCAGCAGCTTGGCTTTAGCGGGGAACACAGATACGCAGTATTTT. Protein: CASSLALAGNTDTQYF.

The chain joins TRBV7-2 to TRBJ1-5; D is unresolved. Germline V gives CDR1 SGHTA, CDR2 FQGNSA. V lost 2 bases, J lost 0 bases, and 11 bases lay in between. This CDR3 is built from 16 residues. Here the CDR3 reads CASSLSPVYSNQPQHF. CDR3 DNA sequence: TGTGCCAGCAGCTTAAGCCCGGTCTATAGCAATCAGCCCCAGCATTTT.

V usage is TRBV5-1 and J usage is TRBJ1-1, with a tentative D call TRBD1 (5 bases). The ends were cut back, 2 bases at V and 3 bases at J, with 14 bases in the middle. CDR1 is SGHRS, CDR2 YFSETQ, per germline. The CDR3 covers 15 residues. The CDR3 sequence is CASSFDGGKDTEAFF. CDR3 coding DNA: TGCGCCAGCAGCTTCGACGGGGGTAAGGACACTGAAGCTTTCTTT.

The CDR3 DNA reads as TGCGCCAGCAGCTTAGGACAGGTTCGCATTGCCGCTGAAGCTTTCTTT. Translating it yields CASSLGQVRIAAEAFF. The chain carries TRBV5-1 and TRBJ1-1; 7 bases are shared with TRBD1. CDR3 length: 16 amino acids. Per germline, CDR1 SGHRS and CDR2 YFSETQ. With V trimmed by 2 bases and J by 6 bases, 13 bases remained unmatched.

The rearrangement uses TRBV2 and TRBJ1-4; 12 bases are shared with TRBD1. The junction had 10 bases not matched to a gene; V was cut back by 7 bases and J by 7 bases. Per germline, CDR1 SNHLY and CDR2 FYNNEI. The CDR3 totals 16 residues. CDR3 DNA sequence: TGTGCCAGCAAAGCGGGACAGGGGGCGCAGGGTGAAAAACTGTTTTTT. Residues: CASKAGQGAQGEKLFF.

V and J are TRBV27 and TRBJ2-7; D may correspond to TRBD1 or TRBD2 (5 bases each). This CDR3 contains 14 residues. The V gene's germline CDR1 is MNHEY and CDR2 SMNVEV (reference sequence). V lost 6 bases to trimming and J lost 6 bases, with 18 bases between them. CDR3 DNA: TGTGCCAGCAGGCTAACCGGGACCTTTCGCGAGCAGTACTTC. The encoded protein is CASRLTGTFREQYF.

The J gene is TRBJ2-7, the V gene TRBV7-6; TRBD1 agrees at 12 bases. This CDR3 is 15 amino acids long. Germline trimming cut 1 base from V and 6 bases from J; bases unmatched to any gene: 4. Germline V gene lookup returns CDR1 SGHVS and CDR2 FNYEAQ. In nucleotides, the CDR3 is TGTGCCAGCAGCTTAGGGGACAGGGGGCTTCGCGAGCAGTACTTC. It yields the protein CASSLGDRGLREQYF.

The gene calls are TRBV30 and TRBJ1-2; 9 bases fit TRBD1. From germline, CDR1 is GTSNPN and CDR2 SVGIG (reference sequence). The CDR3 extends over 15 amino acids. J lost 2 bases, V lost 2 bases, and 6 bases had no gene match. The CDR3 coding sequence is TGTGCCTGGAGTACCAAACAGGGGGCGAACTATGGCTACACCTTC. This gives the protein CAWSTKQGANYGYTF.

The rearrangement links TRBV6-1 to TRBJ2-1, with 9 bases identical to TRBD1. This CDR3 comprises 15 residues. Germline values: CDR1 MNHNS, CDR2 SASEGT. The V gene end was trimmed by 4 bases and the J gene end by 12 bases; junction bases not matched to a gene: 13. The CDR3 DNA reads TGTGCCAGCAGTGGGGCCGGGACAGGGAAAGTCGGGCAGTTCTTC. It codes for CASSGAGTGKVGQFF.

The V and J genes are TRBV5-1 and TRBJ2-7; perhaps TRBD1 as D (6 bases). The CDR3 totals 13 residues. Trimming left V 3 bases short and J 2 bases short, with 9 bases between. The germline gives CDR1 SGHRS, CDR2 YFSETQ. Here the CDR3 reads CASSYGQPYEQYF. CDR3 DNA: TGCGCCAGCAGCTACGGACAGCCCTACGAGCAGTACTTC.

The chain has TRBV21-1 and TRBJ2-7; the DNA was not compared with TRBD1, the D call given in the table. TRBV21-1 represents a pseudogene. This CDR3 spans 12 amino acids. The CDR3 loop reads CASSSGSYEQYF. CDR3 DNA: TGTGCCAGCAGCTCAGGGTCCTACGAGCAGTACTTC.

CDR3 DNA: TGTGCCAGCAGTCGCGACAGGGCTGGTAATGAAAAACTGTTTTTT. It is translated as CASSRDRAGNEKLFF. J is TRBJ1-4 and V is TRBV6-5; 7 nucleotides match TRBD1. CDR1 is MNHEY and CDR2 is SVGAGI in the germline V gene. V dropped 5 bases and J dropped 4; count of bases not matched to a gene: 7. The CDR3 contains 15 residues.

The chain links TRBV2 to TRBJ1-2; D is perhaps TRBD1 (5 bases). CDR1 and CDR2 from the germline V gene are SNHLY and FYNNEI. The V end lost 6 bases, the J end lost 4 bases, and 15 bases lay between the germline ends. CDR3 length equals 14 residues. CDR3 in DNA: TGTGCCAGCAGGGTCCCGGGACGGGGCTATGGCTACACCTTC. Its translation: CASRVPGRGYGYTF. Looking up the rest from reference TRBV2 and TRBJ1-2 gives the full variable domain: EPEVTQTPSHQVTQMGQEVILRCVPISNHLYFYWYRQILGQKVEFLVSFYNNEISEKSEIFDDQFSVERPDGSNFTLKIRSTKLEDSAMYFCASRVPGRGYGYTFGSGTRLTVV.

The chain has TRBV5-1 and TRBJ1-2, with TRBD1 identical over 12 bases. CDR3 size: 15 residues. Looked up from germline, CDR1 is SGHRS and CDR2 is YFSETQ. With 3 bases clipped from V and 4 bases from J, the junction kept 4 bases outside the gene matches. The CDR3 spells CASSWGTGGAYGYTF. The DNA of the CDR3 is TGCGCCAGCAGCTGGGGGACAGGGGGCGCCTATGGCTACACCTTC.

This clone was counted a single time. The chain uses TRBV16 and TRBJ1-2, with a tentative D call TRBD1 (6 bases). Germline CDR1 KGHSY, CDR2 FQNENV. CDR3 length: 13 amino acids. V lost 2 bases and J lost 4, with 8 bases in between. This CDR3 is CASSQQGSYGYTF. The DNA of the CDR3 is TGTGCCAGCAGCCAACAGGGGTCCTATGGCTACACCTTC.

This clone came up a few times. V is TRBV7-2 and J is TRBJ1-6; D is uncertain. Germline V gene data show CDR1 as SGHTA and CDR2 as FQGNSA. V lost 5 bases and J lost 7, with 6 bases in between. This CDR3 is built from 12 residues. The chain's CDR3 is CASSQLNSPLHF. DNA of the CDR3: TGTGCCAGCAGCCAGCTAAATTCACCCCTCCACTTT.

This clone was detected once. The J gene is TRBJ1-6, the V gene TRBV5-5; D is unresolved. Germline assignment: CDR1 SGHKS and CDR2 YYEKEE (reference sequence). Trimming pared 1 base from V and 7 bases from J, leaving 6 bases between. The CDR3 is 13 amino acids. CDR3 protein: CASSLTENSPLHF. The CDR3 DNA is TGTGCCAGCAGCTTGACAGAAAATTCACCCCTCCACTTT.